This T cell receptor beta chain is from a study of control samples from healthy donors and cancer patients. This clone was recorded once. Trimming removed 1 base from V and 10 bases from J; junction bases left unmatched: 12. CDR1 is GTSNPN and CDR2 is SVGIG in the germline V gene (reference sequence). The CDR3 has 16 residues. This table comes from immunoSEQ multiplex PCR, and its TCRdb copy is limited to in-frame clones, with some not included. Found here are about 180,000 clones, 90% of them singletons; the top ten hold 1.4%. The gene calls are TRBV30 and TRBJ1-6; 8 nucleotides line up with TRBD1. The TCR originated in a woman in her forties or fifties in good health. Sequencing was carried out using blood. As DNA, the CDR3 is TGTGCCTGGAGTGGCGGGACAGGTGGACCTAAATCACCCCTCCACTTT. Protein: CAWSGGTGGPKSPLHF.